These T cell receptor beta chains were read from a single sample in a study of blood T cell repertoires in COVID-19. Method: immunoSEQ multiplex PCR; TCRdb's copy keeps in-frame clones and lacks some. Here the sample spans roughly 70,000 clones, 85% to 90% being singletons. What was sequenced was peripheral blood. The origin of the receptors is a woman of 80 years or more with active COVID-19. Each CDR3 is given with its conserved first and last residue. The D gene is left open where the match is weak. Rows give clone size only sometimes, using once, few, many, or a class for an expanded clone.

TRBJ2-3 | NA | TRBV5-6 | NA | TGTGCCAGCAGCTTGGTGAGGGTCGGGGATACGCAGTATTTT | CASSLVRVGDTQYF
TRBJ1-2 | few | TRBV6-2/TRBV6-3 | NA | TGTGCCAGCAGTTACTCGGCAACTAACTATGGCTACACCTTC | CASSYSATNYGYTF
TRBJ2-1 | once | TRBV21-1 | NA | TGTGCCAGCAAGCCGACCTTTCAGGCCGCCGAAAACAATGAGCAGTTCTTC | CASKPTFQAAENNEQFF
TRBJ2-1 | NA | TRBV3-1/TRBV3-2 | NA | TGTGCCAGCAGCCACCTGAGGCACGAGAATGAGCAGTTCTTC | CASSHLRHENEQFF
TRBJ2-1 | NA | TRBV5-6 | TRBD2 | TGTGCCAGCAGCTTGGGGACTAGCGGGAGGGGAAGCTCCTACAATGAGCAGTTCTTC | CASSLGTSGRGSSYNEQFF
TRBJ2-3 | once | TRBV5-6 | TRBD1 | TGTGCCAGCAGCTGGGACAGAAACACAGATACGCAGTATTTT | CASSWDRNTDTQYF
TRBJ2-5 | NA | TRBV9 | TRBD2 | TGTGCCAGCAGCGCCGGACTAGCGGGGTCCCAAGAGACCCAGTACTTC | CASSAGLAGSQETQYF
TRBJ1-5 | NA | TRBV7-2 | NA | TGTGCCAGCAGCTTCCCGGGCAATCAGCCCCAGCATTTT | CASSFPGNQPQHF
TRBJ2-7 | once | TRBV28 | NA | TGTGCCAGCAGCCCAGGGGACACCCAACGCCACGAGCAGTACTTC | CASSPGDTQRHEQYF
TRBJ2-3 | NA | TRBV2 | NA | TGTGCCGGGAGACGACACGGCAGCACAGATACGCAGTATTTT | CAGRRHGSTDTQYF
TRBJ1-2 | NA | TRBV28 | NA | TGTGCCAGCAGTTTAAACAGCCGTAGGGGCTATGGCTACACCTTC | CASSLNSRRGYGYTF
TRBJ2-7 | NA | TRBV19 | NA | TGTGCCAGTAGTATAGTCGGAGGGCCAAACGAGCAGTACTTC | CASSIVGGPNEQYF
TRBJ1-4 | NA | TRBV10-3 | NA | TGTGCCATCAGTGCGGAGCGGTTGAATGAAAAACTGTTTTTT | CAISAERLNEKLFF
TRBJ1-1 | NA | TRBV5-6 | NA | TGTGCCAGCAGCCTGGACGGTAGGGGATGGGGCACTGAAGCTTTCTTT | CASSLDGRGWGTEAFF
TRBJ2-2 | NA | TRBV7-9 | TRBD2 | TGTGCCAGCAGCTTAACTAGCGGGGGGAACACCGGGGAGCTGTTTTTT | CASSLTSGGNTGELFF
TRBJ2-7 | NA | TRBV18 | TRBD2 | TGTGCCAGCTCACCATATAGCGGGAGAGGGGCCTACGAGCAGTACTTC | CASSPYSGRGAYEQYF
TRBJ2-2 | once | TRBV15 | TRBD2 | TGTGCCACCAGCAGGCGACTAGCGCGGACCGGGGAGCTGTTTTTT | CATSRRLARTGELFF
TRBJ2-2 | once | TRBV5-1 | TRBD1 | TGCGCCAGCAGAAGGACAGGGTCGGCCGGGGAGCTGTTTTTT | CASRRTGSAGELFF
TRBJ2-5 | NA | TRBV7-9 | NA | TGTGCCAGCAGCTTAGCGCAGACTGCCCCGTGGGAGACCCAGTACTTC | CASSLAQTAPWETQYF
TRBJ1-2 | once | TRBV28 | NA | TGTGCCAGCAGTCTACAGGGATTCAATGGCTACACCTTC | CASSLQGFNGYTF
TRBJ2-1 | NA | TRBV19 | TRBD2 | TGTGCCAGTAGTATTCCCGGGCTAGCGGGACTCTATGAGCAGTTCTTC | CASSIPGLAGLYEQFF
TRBJ2-7 | NA | TRBV19 | NA | TGTGCCAGTAGTATGGACCGGGCGGGGACCTACGAGCAGTACTTC | CASSMDRAGTYEQYF
TRBJ2-1 | once | TRBV5-5 | TRBD2 | TGTGCCAGCAGCGCGGGACTAGCGGGAGTTTATGAGCAGTTCTTC | CASSAGLAGVYEQFF
TRBJ2-7 | NA | TRBV3-1/TRBV3-2 | NA | TGTGCCAGCAGCCAAGGAGTCTACGAGCAGTACTTC | CASSQGVYEQYF
TRBJ2-1 | once | TRBV7-6 | NA | TGTGCCAGCAGCCCCCAGGGTGATGAGCAGTTCTTC | CASSPQGDEQFF
TRBJ2-7 | NA | TRBV16 | NA | TGTGCCAGCAGCCAGGTAGGACTACCCTACGAGCAGTACTTC | CASSQVGLPYEQYF
TRBJ2-7 | NA | TRBV19 | TRBD1 | TGTGCCAGTAAGGACTCCGGGACAGGACTTAGTAATTCCGAGCAGTACTTC | CASKDSGTGLSNSEQYF